Presented here are 20 T cell receptor beta chains from one specimen sequenced in a study of T cell clonality in common variable immunodeficiency. For these receptors, no antigen is known. Profiling relied on immunoSEQ multiplex PCR, and the TCRdb table lists in-frame clones only, not all of them. Recorded here are 25,000 or so clones, none singletons. Study findings and constraints: Reportedly, TCR beta sequences from common variable immunodeficiency showed fewer deletions and N-nucleotide insertions.

Sequencing was carried out using peripheral blood mononuclear cells. All receptors derive from a human donor with common variable immunodeficiency.

CDR3 bases read: TGTGCCAGCAGCTTAATAGGGACATTCTACGAG. Amino acid sequence: CASSLIGTFYE. The whole CDR3 sequence is CASSLIGTFYEQYF. J is TRBJ2-7 and V is TRBV7-2; maybe TRBD1 (6 bases). Sequencing ends 3 residues short of the CDR3 end; the germline J gene provides the rest. V was shortened by 2 bases and J by 3 bases, with 11 bases between the two germline ends. Germline V gene lookup returns CDR1 SGHTA and CDR2 FQGNSA. This CDR3 is 14 amino acids long.

In its sample, this clone was seen many times. From the germline J gene comes the end of the CDR3, since the read stops 3 residues before it. This chain connects TRBV7-2 to TRBJ1-1, with unresolved D. Per the germline V gene, CDR1 is SGHTA and CDR2 is FQGNSA. V was cut by 5 bases and J by 1 base, with 11 bases left in between. CDR3 length: 14 residues. The DNA read from the CDR3 is TGTGCCAGCAGCCCCCGCGTTACGAACACTGAA. Protein: CASSPRVTNTE. The complete CDR3 sequence is CASSPRVTNTEAFF.

Only a few counts were recorded for this clone. The CDR3 bases that were read are TGCGCCAGCAGCTTCACAGGGGGCGCCGGGGCCGAG. It encodes CASSFTGGAGAE. The CDR3 in its entirety is CASSFTGGAGAEQYF. The chain has TRBV5-1 and TRBJ2-7; the match to TRBD1 covers 9 bases. The read ends 3 residues before the CDR3 terminus; that terminus is restored from the germline J gene. After removal of 2 bases from V and 6 bases from J, the junction contained 9 bases not matched to a gene. Germline V gene data show CDR1 as SGHRS and CDR2 as YFSETQ. The CDR3 totals 15 residues.

Note on this clone: The CDR3 end is not reached by the read, which stops 3 residues before it; the germline J gene fills it in. V and J are TRBV6-4 and TRBJ2-3, with 9 bases fitting TRBD2. Germline V gene data show CDR1 as MRHNA and CDR2 as SNTAGT. The CDR3 loop spans 16 amino acids. J gave up 4 bases and V 0 bases, and 5 bases lay outside the gene matches. The sequenced part of the CDR3 DNA is TGTGCCAGCAGTGACTCGGCGGGAGGGCCTCCAGATACG. Translating gives CASSDSAGGPPDT. The entire CDR3 protein is CASSDSAGGPPDTQYF.

There are many counts of this clone. The read finishes 3 residues shy of the CDR3 end, and the germline J gene is used to complete it. The chain has TRBV6-1 and TRBJ2-3; the match to TRBD2 covers 7 bases. Germline loops: CDR1 MNHNS, CDR2 SASEGT. This CDR3 contains 14 residues. V shed 4 bases, J shed 6 bases, and the junction held 7 bases outside the gene matches. CDR3 residues: CASSGQSGGDTQYF. Incomplete CDR3 DNA: TGTGCCAGCAGTGGTCAGTCCGGGGGGGATACG.

This clone came up many times. Read sequence stops 3 residues before the CDR3 end, and the germline J gene provides the missing end. This sequence joins TRBV29-1 and TRBJ1-1, with no clear D. CDR1 is SQVTM, CDR2 ANQGSEA, per germline. Deletions cut 2 bases from V and 7 bases from J, with 14 bases between. The CDR3 consists of 13 residues. Incomplete CDR3 DNA: TGCAGCGTTGAACTTCGGGGTTTTGGTGAA. Its protein product is CSVELRGFGE. The entire CDR3 sequence reads CSVELRGFGEAFF. Variable domain in full (rest from reference TRBV29-1 and TRBJ1-1): SAVISQKPSRDICQRGTSLTIQCQVDSQVTMMFWYRQQPGQSLTLIATANQGSEATYESGFVIDKFPISRPNLTFSTLTVSNMSPEDSSIYLCSVELRGFGEAFFGQGTRLTVV.

This clone was seen many times. The read gets to within 3 residues of the CDR3 end, and the germline J gene fills in the rest. The rearrangement joins TRBV6-2 or TRBV6-3 to TRBJ1-4, with 7 bases fitting TRBD1. Trimming at V came to 6 bases and at J to 2 bases, leaving 3 bases not matched to a gene. The CDR3 runs 14 residues. CDR1 MNHEY and CDR2 SVGEGT come from the germline V gene. The CDR3 region is CASRGQSTNEKLFF. Incomplete CDR3 DNA: TGTGCCAGCAGGGGACAGAGCACTAATGAAAAA.

This clone appeared many times. Read data end 3 residues before the CDR3 end; the end is taken from the germline J gene. The chain links TRBV20-1 to TRBJ1-2; 9 positions agree with TRBD1. Trimming removed 0 bases from V and 4 bases from J; junction bases left unmatched: 3. CDR1 and CDR2 (germline): DFQATT, SNEGSKA (reference sequence). The CDR3 has 14 amino acids. CDR3 DNA, as far as it was read: TGCAGTGCTAGAGAAACAGGGGGCCGCTATGGC. Translating it yields CSARETGGRYG. The CDR3 in its entirety is CSARETGGRYGYTF.

This clone was detected many times. The CDR3 goes on 3 residues after the read ends, and that part is filled in from the germline J gene. The chain joins TRBV7-3 to TRBJ2-3; 9 bases map to TRBD1. The junction had 2 bases not matched to a gene; V was cut back by 2 bases and J by 5 bases. The CDR3 has 14 amino acids. Germline loops: CDR1 SGHTA, CDR2 FQGTGA. CDR3 residues: CASSLGGQGDTQYF. The part of the CDR3 DNA that was read is TGTGCCAGCAGCTTAGGGGGACAGGGAGATACG.

In this sample, this clone turned up a few times. Read coverage stops 3 residues before the CDR3 terminus; the germline J gene supplies the remainder. The genes are TRBV19 and TRBJ1-2; 8 nucleotides match TRBD1. Germline CDR1 and CDR2: LNHDA and SQIVND (reference sequence). With 5 bases clipped from V and 3 bases from J, the junction kept 2 bases outside the gene matches. This CDR3 is 13 amino acids long. The part of the CDR3 DNA that was read is TGTGCCAGTAGTGCGGACAGGGACTATGGC. Translation: CASSADRDYG. The full CDR3 protein is CASSADRDYGYTF.

This clone has ten or more counts. The CDR3 sequence is CASSMGQGWSQPQHF. CDR3 DNA (partial): TGTGCCAGTAGTATGGGACAGGGATGGTCGCAGCCC. The genes are TRBV19 and TRBJ1-5; 9 bases match TRBD1. The CDR3 goes on 3 residues after the read ends, and that part is filled in from the germline J gene. The CDR3 spans 15 residues. The germline gives CDR1 LNHDA, CDR2 SQIVND (reference sequence). J was trimmed by 7 bases and V by 3 bases; bases with no gene match: 7. The whole variable domain, remainder taken from reference TRBV19 and TRBJ1-5, is DGGITQSPKYLFRKEGQNVTLSCEQNLNHDAMYWYRQDPGQGLRLIYYSQIVNDFQKGDIAEGYSVSREKKESFPLTVTSAQKNPTAFYLCASSMGQGWSQPQHFGDGTRLSIL.

Ten or more counts support this clone. The read gets to within 3 residues of the CDR3 end, and the germline J gene fills in the rest. The chain links TRBV20-1 to TRBJ2-5, with D perhaps matching TRBD1 or TRBD2 (6 bases each). CDR1 DFQATT and CDR2 SNEGSKA come from the germline V gene (reference sequence). The V and J ends lost 6 bases and 2 bases respectively, with 13 bases between them. The CDR3 spans 13 residues. The CDR3 loop is CSARLGTQETQYF. Incomplete CDR3 DNA: TGCAGTGCCAGACTAGGGACACAAGAGACC.

There are a few counts of this clone. Read coverage stops 3 residues before the CDR3 terminus; the germline J gene supplies the remainder. The gene calls are TRBV23-1 and TRBJ2-1, with D possibly TRBD2 on 6 matching bases. TRBV23-1 is assigned to the ORF class and has an uncertain function. The ends were cut back, 4 bases at V and 9 bases at J, with 25 bases in the middle. The CDR3 consists of 17 residues. CDR3 DNA, as far as it was read: TGCGCCAGCAGTCTACGGGACCTAGCGTACACTTGGAGTGAG. Translating gives CASSLRDLAYTWSE. The CDR3 reads in full as CASSLRDLAYTWSEQFF.

This clone was counted ten times or more. The read is 3 residues too short to cover the CDR3 end, so that end is filled in from the germline J gene. This sequence joins TRBV18 and TRBJ1-5; D may be TRBD1 (5 bases). This CDR3 has 16 amino acids. Germline loops: CDR1 KGHSH, CDR2 LQKENI. Trimming cost V 4 bases and J 6 bases, with 19 bases left between them. Incomplete CDR3 DNA: TGTGCCAGCTCACAGAAACAGGTTCGCGGAGTTCAGCCC. As protein: CASSQKQVRGVQP. The complete CDR3 sequence is CASSQKQVRGVQPQHF.

This clone was seen repeatedly, ten times or more. The sequenced fragment ends 3 residues before the CDR3 boundary, so the rest is inferred from the germline J gene. This sequence joins TRBV7-6 and TRBJ1-5, with D possibly matching TRBD1 (5 bases). There are 13 residues in the CDR3. Germline-derived CDR1 and CDR2 are SGHVS and FNYEAQ. Trimming pared 5 bases from V and 7 bases from J, leaving 12 bases between. CDR3: CASSLGGSQPQHF. The sequenced CDR3 bases are TGTGCCAGCAGCCTGGGGGGGTCGCAGCCC.

This clone was picked up many times. The CDR3 end is not reached by the read, which stops 3 residues before it; the germline J gene fills it in. This sequence joins TRBV20-1 and TRBJ2-1; 9 bases match TRBD2. J lost 3 bases, V lost 8 bases, and 5 bases had no gene match. The CDR3 contains 13 residues. Germline CDR1 DFQATT, CDR2 SNEGSKA (reference sequence). The CDR3 sequence is CSPAGGNYNEQFF. The CDR3 DNA, read in part, is TGCAGTCCAGCGGGGGGTAACTACAATGAG.

This clone appeared many times. The CDR3 is cut off 3 residues early in the read; its end comes from the germline J gene. V usage is TRBV5-1 and J usage is TRBJ2-7, with no clear D. The CDR3 has 14 residues. V gave up 0 bases and J gave up 2 bases, with 9 bases separating them. CDR1 and CDR2 from the germline V gene are SGHRS and YFSETQ. CDR3 DNA, as far as it was read: TGCGCCAGCAGCTTGGTTGTACAGCCCTACGAG. Protein sequence: CASSLVVQPYE. The whole CDR3 sequence is CASSLVVQPYEQYF.

In this sample, this clone turned up many times. The read ends 3 residues early relative to the CDR3; the germline J gene fills the gap. This rearrangement joins TRBV5-4 to TRBJ2-1; 7 bases map to TRBD1. The ends lost 3 bases at V and 8 bases at J; junction bases unmatched: 5. CDR1 and CDR2 (germline): SGHNT, YYREEE (reference sequence). This CDR3 comprises 13 residues. The sequenced CDR3 bases are TGTGCCAGCAGCTCGACAGGGAACGATGAG. Translated, it gives CASSSTGNDE. The full CDR3 is CASSSTGNDEQFF.

This clone turned up a few times. In the same sample, other DNA sequences code for this CDR3. The CDR3 bases that were read are TGTGCCAGTAGGTTCTTGCTGGGGACAGTGAACACTGAA. This translates into CASRFLLGTVNTE. The whole CDR3 protein is CASRFLLGTVNTEAFF. The chain is built from TRBV19 and TRBJ1-1, with TRBD1 matching over 7 bases. Coverage ceases 3 residues before the CDR3 finishes, and the germline J gene fills in the end. The CDR3 is 16 residues long. Germline-derived CDR1 and CDR2 are LNHDA and SQIVND (reference sequence). V lost 6 bases to trimming and J lost 0 bases; unmatched junction nucleotides: 10. The full variable domain, its missing parts supplied by reference TRBV19 and TRBJ1-1, is DGGITQSPKYLFRKEGQNVTLSCEQNLNHDAMYWYRQDPGQGLRLIYYSQIVNDFQKGDIAEGYSVSREKKESFPLTVTSAQKNPTAFYLCASRFLLGTVNTEAFFGQGTRLTVV.

In this sample, this clone turned up many times. The read ends 3 residues early relative to the CDR3; the germline J gene fills the gap. The chain recombines TRBV11-2 with TRBJ2-7, with 7 positions matching TRBD2. The CDR3 has 13 residues. CDR1 and CDR2 from the germline V gene are SGHAT and FQNNGV. The V and J ends lost 4 bases and 2 bases, in that order; junction bases with no gene match: 2. The chain's CDR3 is CASSSGTTYEQYF. The sequenced CDR3 bases are TGTGCCAGCAGCTCCGGGACTACCTACGAG. The whole variable domain, filled in from reference TRBV11-2 and TRBJ2-7, reads EAGVAQSPRYKIIEKRQSVAFWCNPISGHATLYWYQQILGQGPKLLIQFQNNGVVDDSQLPKDRFSAERLKGVDSTLKIQPAKLEDSAVYLCASSSGTTYEQYFGPGTRLTVT.